Included here is one TCR beta chain sequence, with context. Antigen: not known. The data stem from a study of a mutant IDH1 vaccine in newly diagnosed glioma. About the study: Each patient was administered eight vaccinations, scheduled in weeks 1, 3, 5, 7, 11, 15, 19 and 23. Vaccines were first given 4-6 weeks after radiotherapy alone, or with temozolomide cycles.

Notes on the study in general: Across multiple MHC alleles, about 95% of patients had vaccine-induced responses.

Time point meaning: week 23, last vaccination. The study gave 300 ug of mutant IDH1 20-mer peptide per vaccine dose, with topical imiquimod. New WHO grade 3 or 4 IDH1-mutant, ATRX-lost astrocytomas were present in all donors. The CDR3 covers 16 residues. Deletions cut 4 bases from V and 2 bases from J, with 16 bases between. The germline V gene has CDR1 SGHNT and CDR2 YYREEE (reference sequence). Libraries were prepared by immunoSEQ multiplex PCR; TCRdb keeps only in-frame clonotypes and omits some of them. The table lists approximately 37,000 clones, around 74% of them singletons, with 5% to 6.5% in the top ten.

The material sequenced was PBMCs, taken from a glioma patient whose treatment included an IDH1 peptide vaccine. The source is a man in his fifties with glioma. The chain links TRBV5-4 to TRBJ1-3; D might be TRBD1 (6 bases). CDR3 sequence (DNA): TGTGCCAGCAGCCTAGGAGAGGGGGACCCTGGAAACACCATATATTTT. Its translation: CASSLGEGDPGNTIYF.